This T cell receptor (beta chain) was captured in a study of technical replicates of blood from a few donors. This table comes from immunoSEQ multiplex PCR, and its TCRdb copy is limited to in-frame clones, with some not included. The table includes about 50,000 clones, about 95% detected once. Germline CDR1 is SGHVS and CDR2 is FNYEAQ. The CDR3 extends over 14 amino acids. V was pared by 5 bases and J by 0 bases, with 7 bases between. Sequenced: PBMCs. This chain links TRBV7-6 with TRBJ2-2; TRBD1 might be the D (5 bases). This TCR was recovered from a human donor in good health. Some clones in this sample may be carry-over from other donors' samples. CDR3 sequence: CASSPTANTGELFF. CDR3 bases: TGTGCCAGCAGCCCGACAGCGAACACCGGGGAGCTGTTTTTT.